The 29 T cell receptor beta chains listed next were all sequenced from one sample in a study of blood T cell repertoires in COVID-19. TCRdb's table, derived via immunoSEQ multiplex PCR, lists solely in-frame clones and lacks some. Of about 410,000 clones listed, 70% to 90% are singletons. Sequenced material: peripheral blood. The origin of the receptors is a woman in her 30s with active or convalescent COVID-19.

The genes are TRBV5-5 and TRBJ2-3; 16 bases align to TRBD2. The ends lost 3 bases at V and 4 bases at J; junction bases unmatched: 2. The CDR3 spans 16 residues. The germline V gene encodes CDR1 SGHKS and CDR2 YYEKEE (reference sequence). The CDR3 region is CASSWGLAGGADTQYF. CDR3 DNA: TGTGCCAGCAGCTGGGGACTAGCGGGAGGGGCAGATACGCAGTATTTT. The variable domain in full, with the rest retrieved from reference TRBV5-5 and TRBJ2-3, is DAGVTQSPTHLIKTRGQQVTLRCSPISGHKSVSWYQQVLGQGPQFIFQYYEKEERGRGNFPDRFSARQFPNYSSELNVNALLLGDSALYLCASSWGLAGGADTQYFGPGTRLTVL.

V and J are TRBV5-6 and TRBJ1-1; a possible D gene is TRBD1 (5 bases). This CDR3 has 12 amino acids. CDR1 is SGHDT and CDR2 is YYEEEE in the germline V gene. Trimming cost V 7 bases and J 8 bases, with 15 bases left between them. The CDR3 nucleotides read TGTGCCAGCGAAGGGGTGCTCTCCGAAGCTTTCTTT. Its protein is CASEGVLSEAFF. The whole variable domain, remainder taken from reference TRBV5-6 and TRBJ1-1, is DAGVTQSPTHLIKTRGQQVTLRCSPKSGHDTVSWYQQALGQGPQFIFQYYEEEERQRGNFPDRFSGHQFPNYSSELNVNALLLGDSALYLCASEGVLSEAFFGQGTRLTVV.

CDR3 residues: CASSADRGGYTF. Here the CDR3 DNA reads TGTGCCAGCAGTGCGGACAGGGGTGGCTACACCTTC. The chain links TRBV25-1 to TRBJ1-2; 9 bases align to TRBD1. This CDR3 has 12 residues. V was clipped by 4 bases and J by 7 bases; unmatched bases: 1. CDR1 is MGHDK and CDR2 is SYGVNS in the germline V gene.

The chain couples TRBV5-1 to TRBJ2-5; a possible D gene is TRBD2 (6 bases). V was shortened by 0 bases and J by 2 bases, with 8 bases between the two germline ends. This CDR3 is 14 amino acids long. The germline V gene encodes CDR1 SGHRS and CDR2 YFSETQ. Written as DNA, the CDR3 is TGCGCCAGCAGCTTGGAACTAGCTCAAGAGACCCAGTACTTC. It is translated as CASSLELAQETQYF.

This rearrangement joins TRBV19 to TRBJ1-1; the D gene is possibly TRBD1 (6 bases). Per the germline V gene, CDR1 is LNHDA and CDR2 is SQIVND (reference sequence). The ends were cut back, 0 bases at V and 0 bases at J, with 14 bases in the middle. This CDR3 contains 17 residues. The CDR3 sequence is CASSIDHRDLMNTEAFF. The CDR3 DNA is TGTGCCAGTAGTATAGATCACAGGGATCTCATGAACACTGAAGCTTTCTTT.

The rearrangement links TRBV6-1 to TRBJ2-1; D is unresolved. The CDR3 spans 14 residues. Germline lookup yields CDR1 MNHNS and CDR2 SASEGT. V was trimmed by 2 bases and J by 7 bases, leaving 12 bases between them. As DNA, the CDR3 is TGTGCCAGCAGTGAAACCATTCCCGGGAATGAGCAGTTCTTC. Residues: CASSETIPGNEQFF.

This clone is a singleton in its sample. This chain joins TRBV2 and TRBJ2-1; tentatively, D is TRBD1 (6 bases). The CDR3 consists of 16 residues. V dropped 6 bases and J dropped 12 bases, with 27 bases sitting between them. Germline assignment: CDR1 SNHLY and CDR2 FYNNEI. The CDR3 nucleotides are TGTGCCAGCAGCACAGGGAATCAGTGGAGCCGAGAGGGGCAGTTCTTC. Its translation: CASSTGNQWSREGQFF.

This clone was seen just once. The rearrangement links TRBV10-2 to TRBJ2-1; D call uncertain. Germline V gene lookup returns CDR1 WSHSY and CDR2 SAAADI. V shed 5 bases and J shed 2 bases, with 7 bases lying between them. This CDR3 region has 13 residues. The CDR3: CASSFYPYNEQFF. As DNA, the CDR3 is TGCGCCAGCAGTTTTTATCCCTACAATGAGCAGTTCTTC.

CDR3: CASSYSRVSYEQYF. CDR3 nucleotides: TGTGCCAGCAGTTACTCGAGAGTATCCTACGAGCAGTACTTC. The rearrangement links TRBV6-5 to TRBJ2-7, with unresolved D. Per the germline V gene, CDR1 is MNHEY and CDR2 is SVGAGI. Trimming took 0 bases from V and 1 from J, leaving 7 bases between them. The length of the CDR3 is 14 residues.

In DNA form, the CDR3 reads TGTGCCAGCACGGGGGGGGGAGGACCCTACGAGCAGTACTTC. It encodes CASTGGGGPYEQYF. The rearrangement joins TRBV7-2 to TRBJ2-7, with 8 positions matching TRBD2. CDR1 and CDR2 from the germline V gene are SGHTA and FQGNSA. There are 14 residues in the CDR3. J lost 2 bases, V lost 7 bases, and 7 bases had no gene match.

The rearrangement uses TRBV2 and TRBJ1-2; no clear D gene. The CDR3 loop spans 14 amino acids. V lost 6 bases and J lost 5, with 16 bases in between. Germline CDR1 SNHLY, CDR2 FYNNEI. CDR3 DNA: TGTGCCAGCAGCGATGACACTAGAACTTATGGCTACACCTTC. Its translation: CASSDDTRTYGYTF.

Written as DNA, the CDR3 is TGTGCCACCAGCAGCGGGAATAACTACGAGCAGTACTTC. Its protein is CATSSGNNYEQYF. The rearrangement links TRBV15 to TRBJ2-7; D is possibly TRBD2 (5 bases). The germline V gene has CDR1 LNHNV and CDR2 YYDKDF (reference sequence). CDR3 length equals 13 residues. V dropped 3 bases and J dropped 3 bases, with 9 bases sitting between them.

The genes are TRBV15 and TRBJ2-7; 9 positions match TRBD1. This CDR3 is built from 15 residues. Germline-derived CDR1 and CDR2 are LNHNV and YYDKDF (reference sequence). V trimming: 2 bases; J trimming: 6 bases; junction bases outside the gene matches: 8. The CDR3 loop reads CATSRPGQGSGEQYF. The CDR3 DNA reads TGTGCCACCAGCAGACCGGGACAGGGCTCTGGCGAGCAGTACTTC. The whole variable domain, filled in from reference TRBV15 and TRBJ2-7, reads DAMVIQNPRYQVTQFGKPVTLSCSQTLNHNVMYWYQQKSSQAPKLLFHYYDKDFNNEADTPDNFQSRRPNTSFCFLDIRSPGLGDTAMYLCATSRPGQGSGEQYFGPGTRLTVT.

The chain has TRBV19 and TRBJ1-1; 7 nucleotides align to TRBD1. The trim removed 5 bases at V and 1 base at J, leaving 10 bases unmatched. This CDR3 is 16 amino acids long. CDR1 LNHDA and CDR2 SQIVND come from the germline V gene (reference sequence). This CDR3 is CASSLWTGPGNTEAFF. CDR3 coding DNA: TGTGCCAGTAGTCTATGGACAGGCCCGGGGAACACTGAAGCTTTCTTT.

The chain couples TRBV4-1 to TRBJ1-2, with 8 bases aligning to TRBD1. J lost 5 bases, V lost 3 bases, and 8 bases had no gene match. Germline CDR1 MGHRA, CDR2 YSYEKL. The CDR3 has 15 residues. CDR3 loop: CASSQSAQGAYGYTF. CDR3 coding DNA: TGCGCCAGCAGCCAGAGCGCCCAGGGGGCTTATGGCTACACCTTC.

Only one count was recorded for this clone. The J gene is TRBJ2-4, the V gene TRBV21-1; the table's D call TRBD2 went unverified against the DNA. TRBV21-1 is deemed a pseudogene. The CDR3 consists of 16 residues. This CDR3 is CASSKIRSGGPNIQYF. Written as DNA, the CDR3 is TGTGCCAGCAGCAAAATCCGTAGCGGGGGGCCAAACATTCAGTACTTC.

The rearrangement uses TRBV19 and TRBJ2-5; weak D call: TRBD1 (8 bases). The CDR3 runs to 15 residues. Per germline, CDR1 LNHDA and CDR2 SQIVND (reference sequence). V was pared by 5 bases and J by 5 bases, with 18 bases between. The CDR3: CASSSTGGEMETQYF. CDR3 DNA: TGTGCCAGTAGTTCCACAGGGGGGGAGATGGAGACCCAGTACTTC.

For this clone: Additional DNA sequences in this sample encode the identical CDR3. The chain couples TRBV2 to TRBJ1-1; D uncertain. Trimming cost V 1 base and J 1 base, with 4 bases left between them. This CDR3 has 13 residues. Looked up from germline, CDR1 is SNHLY and CDR2 is FYNNEI. The CDR3 DNA sequence: TGTGCCAGCAGTGAAGGCGGGAACACTGAAGCTTTCTTT. This translates into CASSEGGNTEAFF.

The chain couples TRBV19 to TRBJ1-5; 7 positions match TRBD1. The V and J ends lost 4 bases and 3 bases, in that order; junction bases with no gene match: 3. The CDR3 spans 14 residues. Germline values: CDR1 LNHDA, CDR2 SQIVND (reference sequence). The DNA of the CDR3 is TGTGCCAGTAGTAGGACAGGATCCAATCAGCCCCAGCATTTT. Translating gives CASSRTGSNQPQHF.

The V gene is TRBV5-1, the J gene TRBJ1-4, with TRBD1 identical over 11 bases. The CDR3 totals 14 residues. Losses at the gene ends were 7 bases for V and 6 bases for J; bases not matched to a gene: 5. Germline assignment: CDR1 SGHRS and CDR2 YFSETQ. The CDR3 region has the DNA TGCGCCAGCTGTCGGGACAGGGGGGATGAAAAACTGTTTTTT. As protein: CASCRDRGDEKLFF.

The gene calls are TRBV13 and TRBJ2-1; D perhaps matches TRBD2 (5 bases). V was cut by 5 bases and J by 5 bases, with 16 bases left in between. CDR1 and CDR2 (germline): PRHDT, FYEKMQ (reference sequence). The CDR3 is made up of 15 amino acids. The CDR3 DNA sequence: TGTGCCAGCAGCCACTCTGGTTTCGGGGACAATGAGCAGTTCTTC. This sequence encodes CASSHSGFGDNEQFF.

This sequence joins TRBV6-1 and TRBJ1-2; 8 bases align to TRBD1. This CDR3 spans 15 amino acids. In germline, CDR1 is MNHNS, CDR2 SASEGT. Germline trimming cut 1 base from V and 8 bases from J; bases unmatched to any gene: 9. DNA of the CDR3: TGTGCCAGCAGTGAAGTCGGGACAGGAAGGGGCGGCTACACCTTC. Translation gives CASSEVGTGRGGYTF.

The gene calls are TRBV3-1 (or the pseudogene TRBV3-2) and TRBJ2-1, with no clear D. The CDR3 is made up of 15 amino acids. V was trimmed by 2 bases and J by 0 bases, leaving 8 bases between them. Germline V gene data show CDR1 as LGHDT and CDR2 as YNNKEL (reference sequence). The CDR3 reads CASSQSWSSYNEQFF. The CDR3 DNA reads TGTGCCAGCAGCCAATCCTGGAGCTCCTACAATGAGCAGTTCTTC.

This chain joins TRBV6-1 and TRBJ2-7, with 7 bases lining up with TRBD2. V lost 1 base, J lost 2 bases, and 5 bases stayed unmatched. Germline V gene lookup returns CDR1 MNHNS and CDR2 SASEGT. The CDR3 sequence is 15 residues long. This chain's CDR3 is CASSEVGGATYEQYF. DNA of the CDR3: TGTGCCAGCAGTGAAGTGGGAGGGGCCACCTACGAGCAGTACTTC.

The CDR3 coding sequence is TGTGCCAGCAGCCAGGGGGACCGAGGCTACGAGCAGTACTTC. The encoded protein is CASSQGDRGYEQYF. The chain uses TRBV13 and TRBJ2-7, with 7 bases matching TRBD1. This CDR3 is built from 14 residues. Germline CDR1 reads PRHDT; CDR2 reads FYEKMQ (reference sequence). V was clipped by 5 bases and J by 3 bases; unmatched bases: 7.

The chain links TRBV27 to TRBJ2-7; TRBD1 aligns across 9 bases. The germline V gene has CDR1 MNHEY and CDR2 SMNVEV (reference sequence). There are 14 residues in the CDR3. V lost 3 bases, J lost 5 bases, and 5 bases stayed unmatched. In DNA, the CDR3 is TGTGCCAGCAGTTTCCGGGACAGGGACGACGAGCAGTACTTC. Translated, it gives CASSFRDRDDEQYF.

This clone was seen once. No DNA is shown, since the ends of the CDR3 on it are uncertain; the CDR3 is the one TCRdb lists. The V gene is TRBV6-5, the J gene TRBJ2-1; the table's D call, TRBD2, has no DNA check behind it. Germline V gene sequence: CDR1 MNHEY, CDR2 SVGAGI. Including both end residues, the CDR3 is 13 amino acids long. The CDR3 loop is CASSSSGGLEQFF.

The chain has TRBV21-1 and TRBJ1-1; the tabulated D call, TRBD1, remains unverified against the DNA. TRBV21-1 constitutes a pseudogene. This CDR3 is built from 16 residues. The CDR3 reads CASSKEWTGQGTEAFF. The CDR3 bases are TGTGCCAGCAGCAAAGAATGGACAGGCCAGGGGACTGAAGCTTTCTTT.

The chain has TRBV27 and TRBJ2-3; TRBD2 agrees at 10 bases. CDR1 is MNHEY, CDR2 SMNVEV, per germline (reference sequence). The V gene end was trimmed by 7 bases and the J gene end by 2 bases; junction bases not matched to a gene: 9. The CDR3 totals 16 residues. The CDR3 DNA sequence: TGTGCCAGCAATCTAATAGCGGGGGGACCCACAGATACGCAGTATTTT. Amino acids: CASNLIAGGPTDTQYF.